The source of this TCR beta chain is a study of blood T cell repertoires in COVID-19. In the study overall: The samples span acute and convalescent COVID-19 from the United States, Italy and Spain. T cells, B-cell-depleted T cells, or PBMCs supplied cDNA or gDNA.

Sequencing was performed with immunoSEQ multiplex PCR; in TCRdb, only in-frame clones are kept and a portion is missing. The sample has approximately 190,000 clones, roughly 87% seen once. V was cut by 9 bases and J by 8 bases, with 19 bases left in between. The V gene's germline CDR1 is LNHNV and CDR2 YYDKDF (reference sequence). The CDR3 totals 13 residues. The rearrangement joins TRBV15 to TRBJ1-2; perhaps TRBD1 as D (5 bases). The receptor's source is a woman in her forties with acute or convalescent COVID-19. The sample consisted of peripheral blood. Here the CDR3 reads CATTLGVGGGYTF. As DNA, the CDR3 is TGTGCCACAACGTTAGGGGTGGGTGGAGGCTACACCTTC.